The text below deals with one T cell receptor beta chain. Its antigen remains undetermined. No much larger clone exists at a distance of one base, and base qualities are not known. The sample is drawn from a study of OX40 agonist ivuxolimab in advanced cancers. About the full investigation: The costimulatory receptor OX40 (CD134) was targeted by ivuxolimab, a fully human IgG2 agonistic monoclonal antibody. Intravenous ivuxolimab was administered to patients every 2 weeks at six dose levels: 0.01, 0.1, 0.3, 1.5, 3 and 10 mg/kg. Of the approximately 53 patients in dose escalation, about 19 had hepatocellular carcinoma, about 15 had melanoma, 9 had renal cell carcinoma and 9 had head and neck cancer. A male proportion of around 80% and a mean age of approximately 60 years, ranging from roughly 23 to 90, were recorded for the dose-escalation cohort. Prior anti-PD-1, anti-PD-L1 or anti-CTLA-4 therapy was permitted, and checkpoint inhibitors had been received by about 36% of dose-escalation patients. Partial responses occurred in three dose-escalation patients, of whom one had hepatocellular carcinoma and two had cutaneous melanoma. Peripheral TCRbeta sequencing was intended to test whether TCR sequence diversity was altered and clonal T-cell expansion was caused by ivuxolimab. The paper covers the monotherapy dose-escalation part of the phase I ivuxolimab trial, which included N ≈ 57 patients.

The trial excluded patients who had a history of autoimmune disease or were on systemic immunosuppression. Peripheral blood for TCR sequencing was drawn from every dose cohort at baseline, at cycle 4 day 1 and at cycle 7 day 1. The samples were drawn from a first-in-human, open-label, multicenter phase I dose-escalation trial of ivuxolimab. The trial enrolled adults with locally advanced or metastatic head and neck squamous cell, hepatocellular, melanoma or renal cell carcinoma. Before TCR sequencing, CD4+ T cells and CD8+ T cells were sorted from peripheral blood as separate populations. As encoded in the germline V gene, CDR1 is SGHTS while CDR2 is YDEGEE. Trimming removed 4 bases from V and 0 bases from J, leaving 10 bases between the germline ends. Taken from cysteine to phenylalanine, the CDR3 has 15 residues. The entry retains the CDR3 DNA only, 45 bases that are in frame from base 1. Genomic DNA was isolated from the sorted cells so that the TCRbeta CDR3 region could be sequenced. TCRbeta CDR3 regions were sequenced using the immunoSEQ Assay. TCRdb carries this immuneACCESS record with in-frame sequences only. Its versions omit some clonotypes, under half of them owing to an unresolved V gene in the studies checked, with the rest unexplained. This sample is represented by approximately 45,000 clones; 82% of them were singletons. Around 2.1% of the sample belongs to the ten largest clones.

Beyond this particular receptor, the publication reports: Partial responders in the 0.1-3.0 mg/kg groups had among the lowest normalized peripheral clonal expansion, especially among CD8+ T cells. After ivuxolimab, more expanded clones were found on average in CD8+ T cells than in CD4+ T cells. Low levels of normalized T-cell clonal expansion were also shown by some nonresponding patients. The antigen specificity of the clonally expanded peripheral T cells was not determined. At doses from 0.1 to 3.0 mg/kg, clonal expansion was seen in both CD4+ and CD8+ blood T cells between baseline and week 6.

Specimen: CD4+ or CD8+ T cells sorted from blood, collected in a trial of the OX40 agonist ivuxolimab. Here the chain combines TRBV5-8 and TRBJ2-2; no D gene is confidently identified. The receptor was derived from an adult with an advanced solid tumor such as melanoma, head and neck, liver or kidney cancer. In nucleotides, the sequence is TGTGCCAGCAGCCTCCGACACGCGAACACCGGGGAGCTGTTTTTT. Translated, this gives CASSLRHANTGELFF.